This T cell receptor beta chain came from a study of radiotherapy plus CTLA-4 blockade in lung cancer. Study conclusions and caveats: There was expansion of tumor-derived TCR clones in blood after radiotherapy plus ipilimumab.

The method was immunoSEQ multiplex PCR; TCRdb's version includes in-frame clones alone and lacks a portion of them. Of approximately 94,000 clones in the sample, roughly 80% were seen once. This clone has more than one count but fewer than ten. Its antigen is still unknown. Patients had chemo-refractory metastatic non-small-cell lung cancer and received focal radiation plus CTLA-4 blockade that used ipilimumab. The source material was peripheral blood, sampled from a patient treated with radiotherapy plus ipilimumab. This clonotype originated in a human donor with non-small cell lung cancer that progressed on radiotherapy plus ipilimumab.

The CDR3 spells CAWSSRSESTDTQYF. The CDR3, as DNA: TGTGCCTGGAGTTCAAGGTCGGAAAGCACAGATACGCAGTATTTT. This chain joins TRBV30 and TRBJ2-3; the D is unclear. Germline loops: CDR1 GTSNPN, CDR2 SVGIG (reference sequence). The CDR3 has 15 residues. Deletions cut 2 bases from V and 0 bases from J, with 12 bases between.